These 32 T cell receptor beta chains came from one sample sequenced in a study of brain T cells in children with intractable seizures. TCRdb's table, derived via immunoSEQ multiplex PCR, lists solely in-frame clones and lacks some. This table has 110,000 or so clones, 90% to 95% appearing once. This specimen consisted of peripheral blood, obtained at surgery. The receptors stem from a boy under two years old with hemimegalencephaly and intractable seizures.

The rearrangement joins TRBV6-2 or TRBV6-3 to TRBJ2-5; D gene uncertain. The CDR3 is 11 amino acids. CDR1 and CDR2 from the germline V gene are MNHEY and SVGEGT. V shed 2 bases and J shed 7 bases, with 5 bases lying between them. The CDR3 sequence: CASSYSATQYF. The DNA of the CDR3 is TGTGCCAGCAGTTACAGCGCGACCCAGTACTTC.

The chain uses TRBV18 and TRBJ1-5; the D is unclear. The CDR3 runs 16 residues. Trimming cost V 0 bases and J 5 bases, with 14 bases left between them. The germline V gene encodes CDR1 KGHSH and CDR2 LQKENI. This CDR3 reads CASSPPHLSAYQPQHF. The DNA for the CDR3 is TGTGCCAGCTCACCACCGCACTTGTCAGCATATCAGCCCCAGCATTTT.

This rearrangement joins TRBV11-3 to TRBJ2-5; D is uncertain. V shed 2 bases and J shed 1 base, with 5 bases lying between them. The CDR3 consists of 13 residues. Germline CDR1 reads SGHNT; CDR2 reads YENEEA. As DNA, the CDR3 is TGTGCCAGCAGCTTATACAGCCAAGAGACCCAGTACTTC. Protein: CASSLYSQETQYF.

This chain connects TRBV9 to TRBJ2-2; a possible D gene is TRBD2 (5 bases). The CDR3 contains 16 residues. Germline lookup yields CDR1 SGDLS and CDR2 YYNGEE. The V end was cut by 0 bases, the J end by 5 bases, with 14 bases between. CDR3 amino acids: CASSVAVGVGTGELFF. The CDR3 nucleotides read TGTGCCAGCAGCGTAGCTGTGGGAGTTGGTACCGGGGAGCTGTTTTTT.

V usage is TRBV30 and J usage is TRBJ1-6, with a weak D call TRBD1 (6 bases). This CDR3 comprises 16 residues. V was cut by 0 bases and J by 7 bases, with 16 bases left in between. The germline V gene encodes CDR1 GTSNPN and CDR2 SVGIG (reference sequence). In DNA form, the CDR3 reads TGTGCCTGGAGTGTACTGGGGGCGCGGGAAAATTCACCCCTCCACTTT. This gives the protein CAWSVLGARENSPLHF.

This clone was counted once. The V and J genes are TRBV18 and TRBJ1-2; D is possibly TRBD1 (5 bases). Trimming removed 3 bases at V and 6 bases at J, with 14 bases between. Germline assignment: CDR1 KGHSH and CDR2 LQKENI. The CDR3 length is 14 residues. The CDR3 is CASSPGGYTDGYTF. The CDR3 bases are TGTGCCAGCTCACCCGGGGGATACACCGATGGCTACACCTTC.

As DNA, the CDR3 is TGTGCCAGCAGCCAAACCTCAAGGGGGTGGGAGACCCAGTACTTC. Encoded protein: CASSQTSRGWETQYF. V is TRBV14 and J is TRBJ2-5; D perhaps matches TRBD1 (6 bases). This CDR3 is 15 amino acids long. Germline V lookup: CDR1 SGHDN, CDR2 FVKESK. V lost 2 bases to trimming and J lost 5 bases, with 15 bases between them.

The chain uses TRBV12-3 or TRBV12-4 and TRBJ1-2, with D possibly TRBD1 on 6 matching bases. Trimming took off 4 bases at V and 4 bases at J, with 10 bases between the two ends. The CDR3 has 13 residues. CDR3: CASSWTDSYGYTF. CDR3 bases: TGTGCCAGCAGTTGGACAGACTCCTATGGCTACACCTTC.

The genes are TRBV5-1 and TRBJ2-3; unclear D gene. V was trimmed by 0 bases and J by 4 bases, leaving 3 bases between them. The germline gives CDR1 SGHRS, CDR2 YFSETQ. The CDR3 consists of 12 residues. For the CDR3, the DNA is TGCGCCAGCAGCTTGGCTGCAGATACGCAGTATTTT. Its translation is CASSLAADTQYF.

In this sample, this clone turned up once. The V call is TRBV11-3, the J call TRBJ2-1, with 11 bases lining up with TRBD2. The germline V gene has CDR1 SGHNT and CDR2 YENEEA. The CDR3 is made up of 19 amino acids. Trimming at V came to 3 bases and at J to 4 bases, leaving 14 bases not matched to a gene. CDR3 protein: CASSFRYADGTSGYNEQFF. Here the CDR3 DNA reads TGTGCCAGCAGCTTTAGGTACGCCGACGGGACTAGCGGTTACAATGAGCAGTTCTTC.

The V call is TRBV5-4, the J call TRBJ1-2, with D possibly TRBD1 on 6 matching bases. The CDR3 runs 14 residues. Deletions cut 5 bases from V and 2 bases from J, with 13 bases between. Germline V gives CDR1 SGHNT, CDR2 YYREEE (reference sequence). This CDR3 reads CASRGWTENYGYTF. CDR3 DNA: TGTGCCAGCAGGGGGTGGACAGAGAACTATGGCTACACCTTC.

The chain has TRBV11-2 and TRBJ1-2, with 7 nucleotides matching TRBD1. The V gene's germline CDR1 is SGHAT and CDR2 FQNNGV. The CDR3 spans 14 residues. The V and J ends lost 1 base and 4 bases, in that order; junction bases with no gene match: 3. For the CDR3, the DNA is TGTGCCAGCAGCTTAGTTCAGGGGGTCTATGGCTACACCTTC. It encodes CASSLVQGVYGYTF.

J is TRBJ1-1 and V is TRBV19; D remains ambiguous. Deletions cut 1 base from V and 4 bases from J, with 13 bases between. The CDR3 extends over 15 amino acids. Germline CDR1 LNHDA, CDR2 SQIVND (reference sequence). Here the CDR3 DNA reads TGTGCCAGTAGTATAGTGGGTGGTGTGGGCACTGAAGCTTTCTTT. Translated, it gives CASSIVGGVGTEAFF.

This clone showed up just once. The rearrangement joins TRBV15 to TRBJ2-5; 10 bases line up with TRBD2. Germline assignment: CDR1 LNHNV and CDR2 YYDKDF (reference sequence). This CDR3 has 16 amino acids. The V segment lost 2 bases and the J segment 4 bases; nucleotides outside the gene matches: 7. The CDR3 nucleotides read TGTGCCACCAGCAGACTTCTAGCGGGAGATGGAGAGACCCAGTACTTC. As protein: CATSRLLAGDGETQYF.

V and J are TRBV19 and TRBJ2-5; tentatively, D is TRBD1 or TRBD2 (5 bases each). In germline, CDR1 is LNHDA, CDR2 SQIVND (reference sequence). The CDR3 length is 13 residues. V was pared by 3 bases and J by 5 bases, with 10 bases between. This CDR3 is CASSMAGAETQYF. CDR3 nucleotide sequence: TGTGCCAGTAGTATGGCCGGGGCGGAGACCCAGTACTTC.

The chain joins TRBV4-3 to TRBJ2-1, with 8 bases lining up with TRBD2. CDR1 and CDR2 from the germline V gene are LGHNA and YSLEER. The CDR3 sequence is 14 residues long. The V and J ends lost 4 bases and 8 bases, in that order; junction bases with no gene match: 7. For the CDR3, the DNA is TGCGCCAGCAGCCGAACTAGCGGAGGCGATGAGCAGTTCTTC. Translation gives CASSRTSGGDEQFF.

The chain is built from TRBV28 and TRBJ2-7; TRBD2 aligns across 7 bases. Germline V gives CDR1 MDHEN, CDR2 SYDVKM. V lost 8 bases to trimming and J lost 1 base; unmatched junction nucleotides: 8. This CDR3 comprises 14 residues. CDR3: CASGRGYSSYEQYF. In DNA, the CDR3 is TGTGCCAGCGGGAGGGGATACTCATCCTACGAGCAGTACTTC.

V usage is TRBV9 and J usage is TRBJ2-3, with TRBD2 matching over 9 bases. The trim removed 4 bases at V and 14 bases at J, leaving 14 bases unmatched. Per germline, CDR1 SGDLS and CDR2 YYNGEE. The CDR3 covers 14 residues. The CDR3 here is CASSPRGTSHTLYF. CDR3 coding DNA: TGTGCCAGCAGCCCTCGAGGGACTAGCCACACTTTGTATTTT.

This rearrangement joins TRBV6-5 to TRBJ2-7; tentative D call: TRBD2 (5 bases). Germline CDR1 MNHEY, CDR2 SVGAGI. This CDR3 comprises 12 residues. V lost 9 bases, J lost 3 bases, and 12 bases lay in between. The CDR3, as DNA: TGTGCCAGTGGCCCGGGGTACTACGAGCAGTACTTC. This translates into CASGPGYYEQYF.

The chain links TRBV7-3 to TRBJ2-1; no clear D gene. Germline V gene lookup returns CDR1 SGHTA and CDR2 FQGTGA. The V gene lost 2 bases and the J gene lost 5 bases, with 10 bases spanning the gap. The CDR3 consists of 14 residues. The CDR3 DNA follows: TGTGCCAGCAGCTTATTGGATCAGCACAATGAGCAGTTCTTC. Encoded protein: CASSLLDQHNEQFF.

The chain carries TRBV28 and TRBJ2-2; D not certain. Germline V CDR1 and CDR2: MDHEN, SYDVKM. The CDR3 runs 15 residues. V was trimmed by 3 bases and J by 8 bases, leaving 16 bases between them. This CDR3 is CASSFGDPQTGELFF. For the CDR3, the DNA is TGTGCCAGCAGTTTCGGAGACCCACAGACGGGGGAGCTGTTTTTT.

The chain has TRBV10-1 and TRBJ2-5; D might be TRBD1 or TRBD2, each matching 6 bases. V gave up 4 bases and J gave up 5 bases, with 14 bases separating them. CDR1 WNHNN and CDR2 SYGVQD come from the germline V gene (reference sequence). There are 14 residues in the CDR3. For the CDR3, the DNA is TGCGCCAGCAGTGCCCGGGGGCCGCCGGAGACCCAGTACTTC. Its protein is CASSARGPPETQYF.

V is TRBV11-3 and J is TRBJ2-7, with D unclear. The CDR3 has 15 residues. The V gene's germline CDR1 is SGHNT and CDR2 YENEEA. V was trimmed by 3 bases and J by 3 bases, leaving 15 bases between them. In nucleotides, the CDR3 is TGTGCCAGCAGCTTGGGTGGCAGCAACTTCTACGAGCAGTACTTC. It codes for CASSLGGSNFYEQYF. The entire variable domain, with the rest obtained from reference TRBV11-3 and TRBJ2-7, is as follows: EAGVVQSPRYKIIEKKQPVAFWCNPISGHNTLYWYLQNLGQGPELLIRYENEEAVDDSQLPKDRFSAERLKGVDSTLKIQPAELGDSAVYLCASSLGGSNFYEQYFGPGTRLTVT.

This clone appeared once. This sequence joins TRBV4-2 and TRBJ2-7; 8 bases are a match to TRBD2. CDR1 and CDR2 from the germline V gene are LGHNA and YNFKEQ. V lost 3 bases and J lost 5; bases outside the gene matches: 9. The CDR3 sequence is 15 residues long. In DNA form, the CDR3 reads TGTGCCAGCAGCCACCCACGGGGGGGGGTTAACGAGCAGTACTTC. Its protein product is CASSHPRGGVNEQYF.

This rearrangement joins TRBV21-1 to TRBJ1-5; TRBD1 reflects the table's D call only, with no check against the DNA. TRBV21-1 corresponds to a pseudogene. The CDR3 runs to 19 residues. CDR3 loop: CASSKPLAPTGVVGQPQHF. The CDR3 region has the DNA TGTGCCAGCAGCAAGCCTCTAGCCCCCACAGGGGTAGTAGGTCAGCCCCAGCATTTT.

The chain has TRBV10-1 and TRBJ2-3; 11 nucleotides line up with TRBD2. Germline V gene data show CDR1 as WNHNN and CDR2 as SYGVQD (reference sequence). The CDR3 consists of 17 residues. V lost 2 bases and J lost 0; bases outside the gene matches: 4. In DNA form, the CDR3 reads TGCGCCAGCAGTGAGGTGGGGACTAGCGGAAGCACAGATACGCAGTATTTT. Its protein is CASSEVGTSGSTDTQYF.

The chain is built from TRBV28 and TRBJ1-4; D remains ambiguous. The CDR3 runs to 13 residues. V was clipped by 5 bases and J by 7 bases, with 11 bases between them. Germline V gives CDR1 MDHEN, CDR2 SYDVKM. DNA for the CDR3: TGTGCCAGCAGTACCCTCGTCCTTGAAAAACTGTTTTTT. This gives the protein CASSTLVLEKLFF.

In this sample, this clone turned up a few times. This chain connects TRBV3-1 (or the pseudogene TRBV3-2) to TRBJ2-7; TRBD2 agrees at 11 bases. The junction had 2 bases not matched to a gene; V was cut back by 4 bases and J by 0 bases. Germline values: CDR1 LGHDT, CDR2 YNNKEL (reference sequence). The CDR3 is made up of 15 amino acids. The CDR3 here is CASSPGTSGSYEQYF. DNA of the CDR3: TGTGCCAGCAGCCCCGGGACTAGCGGCTCCTACGAGCAGTACTTC.

The chain's CDR3 is CASSLDVFSYEQYF. The CDR3 DNA sequence: TGCGCCAGCAGCTTGGATGTCTTCTCCTACGAGCAGTACTTC. J is TRBJ2-7 and V is TRBV5-1; no reliable D call. Trimming shortened V by 0 bases and J by 0 bases, and 7 bases separated the two germline ends. Germline-derived CDR1 and CDR2 are SGHRS and YFSETQ. This CDR3 contains 14 residues.

The rearrangement uses TRBV5-4 and TRBJ2-7; D is ambiguous. The germline V and J ends were trimmed by 4 bases and 7 bases, with 12 bases remaining between them. Germline CDR1 SGHNT, CDR2 YYREEE (reference sequence). CDR3 length: 12 amino acids. The CDR3 loop is CASSLPGPEQYF. The CDR3 DNA reads as TGTGCCAGCAGCCTGCCGGGCCCTGAGCAGTACTTC.

The gene calls are TRBV24-1 and TRBJ2-1; unclear D gene. CDR1 is KGHDR and CDR2 is SFDVKD in the germline V gene. The CDR3 totals 15 residues. V was cut by 3 bases and J by 1 base, with 9 bases left in between. CDR3 protein: CATSDPSVSYNEQFF. CDR3 nucleotide sequence: TGTGCCACCAGTGATCCATCGGTTTCCTACAATGAGCAGTTCTTC.

The rearrangement uses TRBV6-5 and TRBJ1-2, with TRBD1 as a possible D gene (5 bases). Trimming took 6 bases from V and 4 from J, leaving 12 bases between them. The CDR3 spans 13 residues. Germline CDR1 and CDR2: MNHEY and SVGAGI. The CDR3 loop is CASRSLGVYGYTF. CDR3 coding DNA: TGTGCCAGCAGATCGCTGGGGGTCTATGGCTACACCTTC.